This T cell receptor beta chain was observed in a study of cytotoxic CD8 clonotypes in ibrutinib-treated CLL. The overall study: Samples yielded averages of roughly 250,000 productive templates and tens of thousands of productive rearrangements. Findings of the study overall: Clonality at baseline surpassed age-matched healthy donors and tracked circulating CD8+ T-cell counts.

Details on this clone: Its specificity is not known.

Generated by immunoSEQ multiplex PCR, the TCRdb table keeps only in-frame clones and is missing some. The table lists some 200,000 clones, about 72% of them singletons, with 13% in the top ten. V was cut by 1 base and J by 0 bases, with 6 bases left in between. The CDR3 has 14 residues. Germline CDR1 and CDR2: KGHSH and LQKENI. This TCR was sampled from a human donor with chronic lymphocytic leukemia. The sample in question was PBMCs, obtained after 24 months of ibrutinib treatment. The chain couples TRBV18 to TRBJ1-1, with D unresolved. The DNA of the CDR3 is TGTGCCAGCTCACCACGGCCAGTGAACACTGAAGCTTTCTTT. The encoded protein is CASSPRPVNTEAFF.